The clone carrying this T cell receptor beta chain was seen ten or more times. Its antigen is unknown. TCRdb recomputed calls from the RACE reads with MiXCR, one row per CDR3 protein. This sample has roughly 69,000 distinct CDR3 sequences, with about 9.3% found just once. Described time point: patch test 2, 6 weeks after DPC sensitization. Described treatment: therapeutic diphenylcyclopropenone sensitization with weekly scalp DPC. The sample comes from a study of human T cells and chemical hapten exposure. Notes on the study in general: Because they had alopecia, donors may respond immunologically unlike healthy people. Patch test scores rose with PT1 expanded TCR counts, a positive correlation. Large CDR3 similarity clusters arose significantly more often from expanded TCRs than from controls.

This clonotype was obtained from a woman aged 50 to 60 with alopecia areata. Some clones in this sample may be carry-over from other donors' samples. Here the sequenced sample was whole blood, taken in connection with sensitization to the hapten diphenylcyclopropenone (DPC).

The CDR3 is CAIIPGTSPDTQYF. DNA of the CDR3: TGTGCCATTATACCCGGGACTAGCCCGGATACGCAGTATTTT. The chain joins TRBV12-3 or TRBV12-4 to TRBJ2-3, with 9 bases fitting TRBD2. V shed 10 bases and J 6 bases; nucleotides not matched to a gene: 11. The CDR3 contains 14 residues.